The clone carrying this T cell receptor beta chain was found many times. TCRdb redid the calling of the 5' RACE reads with MiXCR, one entry per CDR3 protein. The sample has around 25,000 distinct CDR3 sequences, 4.5% to 7% seen once. These data are taken from a study of early T cells in non-severe SARS-CoV-2 infection. Study information: Bulk RNA from unsorted whole blood was sequenced; chains were unpaired.

Trimming took off 1 base at V and 2 bases at J, with 14 bases between the two ends. CDR3 size: 16 residues. Germline V gene lookup returns CDR1 SGHTA and CDR2 FQGNSA. The chain has TRBV7-2 and TRBJ2-5, with D perhaps TRBD2 (7 bases). This clonotype originated in an adult who was a healthcare worker with PCR-confirmed SARS-CoV-2 infection or an uninfected control (not recorded which). Sequenced material: whole blood. The CDR3 nucleotides are TGTGCCAGCAGCTTAGGCGGCGGGGGCAGACAAGAGACCCAGTACTTC. Translating it yields CASSLGGGGRQETQYF.